The 19 T cell receptor beta chains listed next were all sequenced from one sample in a study of beta chain features in type 1 diabetes. The authors reverse transcribed all of the isolated RNA, so sequencing captured expressed TCRB transcripts. The method was immunoSEQ multiplex PCR; TCRdb's version includes in-frame clones alone and lacks a portion of them. The top ten hold 0.45% to 0.55% of the sample, which has tens of thousands of clones, 30% to 35% seen once. Material: stem cell memory CD4+ T cells from blood. These receptors came from a young woman in good health.

The genes are TRBV15 and TRBJ2-1; 8 bases line up with TRBD2. This CDR3 comprises 15 residues. The germline V gene encodes CDR1 LNHNV and CDR2 YYDKDF (reference sequence). V shed 0 bases, J shed 3 bases, and the junction held 1 base outside the gene matches. CDR3 in DNA: TGTGCCACCAGCAGAGAGGGGACTAGCTACAATGAGCAGTTCTTC. It specifies CATSREGTSYNEQFF.

The gene calls are TRBV27 and TRBJ2-7; 7 positions agree with TRBD1. Per germline, CDR1 MNHEY and CDR2 SMNVEV (reference sequence). The CDR3 consists of 14 residues. The ends lost 4 bases at V and 2 bases at J; junction bases unmatched: 5. The CDR3 loop is CASSSSGTAYEQYF. The CDR3 region has the DNA TGTGCCAGCAGTTCGTCCGGGACAGCCTACGAGCAGTACTTC.

This rearrangement joins TRBV9 to TRBJ1-1; D not resolved. The CDR3 is made up of 15 amino acids. V was cut by 3 bases and J by 1 base, with 13 bases left in between. Germline CDR1 reads SGDLS; CDR2 reads YYNGEE. CDR3 protein: CASSAHGRTNTEAFF. The CDR3 DNA sequence: TGTGCCAGCAGCGCCCATGGCAGAACGAACACTGAAGCTTTCTTT.

This clone was seen only a few times. The chain couples TRBV11-2 to TRBJ2-3, with 7 bases fitting TRBD1. CDR3 length: 15 residues. V was clipped by 5 bases and J by 3 bases; unmatched bases: 8. Germline V gene data show CDR1 as SGHAT and CDR2 as FQNNGV. The CDR3 here is CASSNRQGRTDTQYF. CDR3 coding DNA: TGTGCCAGCAGCAATCGACAGGGACGAACAGATACGCAGTATTTT.

The V gene is TRBV19, the J gene TRBJ2-7; 11 bases are shared with TRBD2. This CDR3 is built from 14 residues. In germline, CDR1 is LNHDA, CDR2 SQIVND (reference sequence). Trimming took 6 bases from V and 7 from J; bases not matched to a gene: 8. As DNA, the CDR3 is TGTGCCAGTAGACCCGGACTAGCGGGCGGGGAGCAGTACTTC. Its translation: CASRPGLAGGEQYF.

The chain carries TRBV29-1 and TRBJ1-5; 9 bases are shared with TRBD1. In germline, CDR1 is SQVTM, CDR2 ANQGSEA. This CDR3 comprises 14 residues. With V trimmed by 7 bases and J by 1 base, 5 bases remained unmatched. CDR3 DNA: TGCAGCGCTTCGACAGGGGGAAGCAATCAGCCCCAGCATTTT. It yields the protein CSASTGGSNQPQHF.

The genes are TRBV19 and TRBJ1-5; 7 positions agree with TRBD1. CDR1 and CDR2 from the germline V gene are LNHDA and SQIVND (reference sequence). V lost 6 bases and J lost 4; bases outside the gene matches: 6. The CDR3 is 14 amino acids. The CDR3 sequence: CASRKGTENQPQHF. CDR3 nucleotides: TGTGCCAGTAGAAAAGGGACAGAGAATCAGCCCCAGCATTTT.

This rearrangement joins TRBV6-1 to TRBJ1-1; no clear D gene. The length of the CDR3 is 14 residues. V shed 7 bases and J shed 7 bases, with 19 bases lying between them. The germline V gene has CDR1 MNHNS and CDR2 SASEGT. CDR3 nucleotides: TGTGCCAGCACTCAACGAGGCGGGTACTATGAAGCTTTCTTT. Translating gives CASTQRGGYYEAFF.

The CDR3 DNA follows: TGCGCCAGCAGCACCCGACAGGGACTGATTACCTACGAGCAGTACTTC. It translates to CASSTRQGLITYEQYF. The V gene is TRBV5-1, the J gene TRBJ2-7; weak D call: TRBD1 (7 bases). The CDR3 totals 16 residues. The germline gives CDR1 SGHRS, CDR2 YFSETQ. Trimming took 4 bases from V and 2 from J, leaving 19 bases between them. The complete variable domain, with remaining parts taken from reference TRBV5-1 and TRBJ2-7, reads KAGVTQTPRYLIKTRGQQVTLSCSPISGHRSVSWYQQTPGQGLQFLFEYFSETQRNKGNFPGRFSGRQFSNSRSEMNVSTLELGDSALYLCASSTRQGLITYEQYFGPGTRLTVT.

The rearrangement links TRBV2 to TRBJ2-2; 9 nucleotides align to TRBD1. J gave up 6 bases and V 7 bases, and 3 bases lay outside the gene matches. Germline values: CDR1 SNHLY, CDR2 FYNNEI. This CDR3 is 13 amino acids long. This CDR3 is CASNRQGAGELFF. CDR3 coding DNA: TGTGCCAGCAACCGACAGGGGGCCGGGGAGCTGTTTTTT.

This clone was seen only a few times. This rearrangement joins TRBV5-5 to TRBJ2-5, with D perhaps matching TRBD1 (5 bases). This CDR3 region has 14 residues. Germline CDR1 and CDR2: SGHKS and YYEKEE (reference sequence). The V end was cut by 1 base, the J end by 6 bases, with 13 bases between. The CDR3 loop is CASSLWQGTKTQYF. The CDR3 DNA sequence: TGTGCCAGCAGCTTGTGGCAGGGCACGAAGACCCAGTACTTC.

J is TRBJ1-3 and V is TRBV2, with TRBD1 as a possible D gene (6 bases). The CDR3 contains 14 residues. Germline V CDR1 and CDR2: SNHLY, FYNNEI. V was clipped by 8 bases and J by 0 bases, with 11 bases between them. For the CDR3, the DNA is TGTGCCAGCGGACAGCCTGCCTCTGGAAACACCATATATTTT. Amino acids: CASGQPASGNTIYF.

The chain has TRBV7-8 and TRBJ2-5, with a weak D call TRBD2 (5 bases). Per germline, CDR1 SGHVS and CDR2 FQNEAQ. CDR3 length: 15 residues. The V gene lost 6 bases and the J gene lost 6 bases, with 20 bases spanning the gap. This CDR3 reads CASSPSRVTPQTQYF. The DNA of the CDR3 is TGTGCCAGCAGTCCCTCGCGGGTAACCCCCCAGACCCAGTACTTC. The full variable domain, in which reference TRBV7-8 and TRBJ2-5 provide the parts outside the CDR3, is GAGVSQSPRYKVAKRGQDVALRCDPISGHVSLFWYQQALGQGPEFLTYFQNEAQLDKSGLPSDRFFAERPEGSVSTLKIQRTQQEDSAVYLCASSPSRVTPQTQYFGPGTRLLVL.

J is TRBJ1-4 and V is TRBV2; TRBD1 is a possible D gene (5 bases). This CDR3 has 14 amino acids. Trimming left V 5 bases short and J 3 bases short, with 10 bases between. CDR1 and CDR2 from the germline V gene are SNHLY and FYNNEI. CDR3 bases: TGTGCCAGCAGTTGGGGCGGTTCTAATGAAAAACTGTTTTTT. As protein: CASSWGGSNEKLFF.

The rearrangement uses TRBV6-1 and TRBJ2-5; D perhaps matches TRBD1 (6 bases). The CDR3 has 13 amino acids. CDR1 and CDR2 from the germline V gene are MNHNS and SASEGT. V gave up 9 bases and J gave up 3 bases, with 14 bases separating them. The CDR3 spells CASNQGREETQYF. The CDR3 DNA follows: TGTGCCAGTAATCAGGGGCGGGAAGAGACCCAGTACTTC.

V gene TRBV27 combines with J gene TRBJ1-2, with 8 bases identical to TRBD1. Per the germline V gene, CDR1 is MNHEY and CDR2 is SMNVEV (reference sequence). The CDR3 loop spans 15 amino acids. V lost 3 bases, J lost 3 bases, and 6 bases stayed unmatched. CDR3 in DNA: TGTGCCAGCAGTTTGGAGGCAGGGGGCTACTATGGCTACACCTTC. This gives the protein CASSLEAGGYYGYTF.

This clone was seen more than once but under ten times. The rearrangement uses TRBV5-1 and TRBJ1-2, with TRBD1 matching over 8 bases. CDR1 is SGHRS, CDR2 YFSETQ, per germline. Germline trimming cut 4 bases from V and 7 bases from J; bases unmatched to any gene: 9. The CDR3 length is 14 residues. CDR3 sequence: CASSIGGQGFGYTF. The CDR3 DNA follows: TGCGCCAGCAGCATCGGTGGACAGGGTTTTGGCTACACCTTC. Complete variable domain (other parts from reference TRBV5-1 and TRBJ1-2): KAGVTQTPRYLIKTRGQQVTLSCSPISGHRSVSWYQQTPGQGLQFLFEYFSETQRNKGNFPGRFSGRQFSNSRSEMNVSTLELGDSALYLCASSIGGQGFGYTFGSGTRLTVV.

This CDR3 is CASSPTGRQGTEAFF. The CDR3 DNA sequence: TGTGCCAGCTCACCGACAGGACGCCAGGGCACTGAAGCTTTCTTT. V is TRBV18 and J is TRBJ1-1; D possibly corresponds to TRBD1 (6 bases). The V and J ends lost 3 bases and 4 bases respectively, with 15 bases between them. The CDR3 is 15 residues long. The germline gives CDR1 KGHSH, CDR2 LQKENI.

This chain joins TRBV18 and TRBJ1-4, with D maybe TRBD1 (6 bases). The CDR3 consists of 15 residues. Germline values: CDR1 KGHSH, CDR2 LQKENI. Trimming removed 6 bases from V and 3 bases from J, with 14 bases in between. CDR3 sequence (DNA): TGTGCCAGCTCGGGACTACAGGGAGCTAATGAAAAACTGTTTTTT. Its translation is CASSGLQGANEKLFF.